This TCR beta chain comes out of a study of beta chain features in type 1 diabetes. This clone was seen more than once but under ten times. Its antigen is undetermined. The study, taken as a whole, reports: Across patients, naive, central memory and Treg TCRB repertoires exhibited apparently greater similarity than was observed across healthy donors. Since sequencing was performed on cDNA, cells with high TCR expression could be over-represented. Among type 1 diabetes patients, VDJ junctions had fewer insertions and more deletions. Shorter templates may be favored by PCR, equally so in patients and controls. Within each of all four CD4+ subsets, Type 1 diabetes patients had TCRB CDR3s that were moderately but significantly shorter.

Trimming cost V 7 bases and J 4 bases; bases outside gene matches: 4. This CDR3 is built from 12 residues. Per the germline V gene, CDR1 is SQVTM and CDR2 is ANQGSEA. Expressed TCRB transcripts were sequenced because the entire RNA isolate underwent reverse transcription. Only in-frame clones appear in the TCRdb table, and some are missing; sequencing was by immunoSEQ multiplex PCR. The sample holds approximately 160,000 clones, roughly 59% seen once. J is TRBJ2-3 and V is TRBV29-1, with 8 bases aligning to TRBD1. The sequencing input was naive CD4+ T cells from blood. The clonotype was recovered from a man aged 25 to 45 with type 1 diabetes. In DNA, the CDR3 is TGCAGCGATAAACAGGGGGCAGATACGCAGTATTTT. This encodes CSDKQGADTQYF.